This T cell receptor beta chain was sequenced during a study of shared clonotypes between healthy human individuals. Study background: Each donor's CD4 naive and CD4 memory cells filled three plates apiece, CD8 naive two, and CD8 memory one. Study findings and constraints: The study generally estimated greater richness for naive than memory subsets.

The authors ran the assay at deep level. Original processing methods: Junction-only immunoSEQ data arrived without quality scores, meaning filtering differed. Profiled with immunoSEQ multiplex PCR; TCRdb holds only in-frame clones, not every one. V, J and clone size are those of that table, while D and trimming were read from the DNA. The data contain over 2 million clones, just under 95% of them seen just once; the ten biggest clones take up 1% to 1.3%. The ends were cut back, 1 base at V and 2 bases at J, with 12 bases in the middle. This CDR3 has 16 amino acids. The V gene's germline CDR1 is SGHDT and CDR2 YYEEEE. Positively selected for CCR7, the CD45RO-negative cells used as naive CD8 cells excluded terminally differentiated effector memory CD45RA+ cells. On this clone: As yet, its antigen is unknown.

Sequenced material: naive CD8+ T cells sorted from blood. This TCR was sampled from a young man in good health. V and J are TRBV5-6 and TRBJ2-2; a weak D match, TRBD2 (6 bases). CDR3 nucleotides: TGTGCCAGCAGCTTGATGACGGACTACAACACCGGGGAGCTGTTTTTT. Protein: CASSLMTDYNTGELFF.